A single sample is the source of the 22 T cell receptor beta chains below, sequenced in a study of a mutant IDH1 vaccine in newly diagnosed glioma (dated by TCRdb to the early 2020s). The time point label for this specimen denotes: week 5, during vaccination. Every vaccine dose consisted of 300 ug of a 20-mer mutant IDH1 peptide in Montanide, administered subcutaneously together with topical imiquimod. No antigen has been identified for these receptors. The library was obtained by the immunoSEQ multiplex PCR assay. This is the immuneACCESS table as TCRdb keeps it, with only in-frame sequences that have V and J called. A part of the clones is gone; compared with another copy, unresolved V genes explain less than half, and the rest is unexplained. The sample includes 60,000 or so clones, with about 80% observed a single time. Approximately 7.4% of the sample lies in the top ten. This material consisted of PBMCs, taken from a glioma patient whose treatment included an IDH1 peptide vaccine. These receptors were collected from a woman aged 45 to 65 with glioma.

The V call is TRBV9, the J call TRBJ1-1; D is unclear. The length of the CDR3 is 15 residues. V was clipped by 0 bases and J by 4 bases, with 13 bases between them. Germline values: CDR1 SGDLS, CDR2 YYNGEE. CDR3 sequence reads: CASSVDAGSSTEAFF. In nucleotides, the CDR3 is TGTGCCAGCAGCGTAGATGCCGGGAGTTCCACTGAAGCTTTCTTT.

The chain uses TRBV6-1 and TRBJ2-7; D might be TRBD1 (6 bases). The germline V and J ends were trimmed by 5 bases and 3 bases, with 14 bases remaining between them. This CDR3 spans 14 amino acids. Germline V CDR1 and CDR2: MNHNS, SASEGT. CDR3 protein: CASSKPQGNYEQYF. The CDR3 DNA is TGTGCCAGCAGTAAGCCACAGGGAAACTACGAGCAGTACTTC.

The chain has TRBV15 and TRBJ1-2; D perhaps matches TRBD1 (6 bases). Trimming removed 5 bases at V and 8 bases at J, with 24 bases between. Germline V gives CDR1 LNHNV, CDR2 YYDKDF (reference sequence). This CDR3 spans 16 amino acids. The CDR3 protein is CATSQSTPRGHSGYTF. CDR3 nucleotide sequence: TGTGCCACCAGCCAATCCACTCCCAGGGGCCATAGCGGCTACACCTTC.

This chain links TRBV18 with TRBJ2-1; TRBD1 or TRBD2 may be the D gene (6 bases each). Germline V gene sequence: CDR1 KGHSH, CDR2 LQKENI. Trimming pared 0 bases from V and 7 bases from J, leaving 13 bases between. The CDR3 runs to 15 residues. The CDR3 sequence is CASSPPKGGMNEQFF. CDR3 nucleotides: TGTGCCAGCTCACCACCGAAGGGGGGCATGAATGAGCAGTTCTTC.

In its sample, this clone was seen once. The same CDR3 arises from other DNA sequences in this sample as well. The chain carries TRBV27 and TRBJ1-2, with D tentatively TRBD1 (5 bases). Germline assignment: CDR1 MNHEY and CDR2 SMNVEV (reference sequence). V was cut by 0 bases and J by 8 bases, with 13 bases left in between. The CDR3 extends over 14 amino acids. CDR3 protein: CASSLSLGVGGYTF. Here the CDR3 DNA reads TGTGCCAGCAGTTTATCATTAGGGGTGGGAGGCTACACCTTC.

V gene TRBV9 combines with J gene TRBJ2-3; TRBD2 is a possible D gene (5 bases). The CDR3 is 15 amino acids. Per the germline V gene, CDR1 is SGDLS and CDR2 is YYNGEE. V lost 2 bases, J lost 5 bases, and 15 bases lay in between. CDR3 in amino acids: CASSVRPVGEDTQYF. The CDR3 DNA follows: TGTGCCAGCAGCGTCCGCCCAGTCGGGGAAGATACGCAGTATTTT.

The chain uses TRBV5-1 and TRBJ1-4; D unclear. The ends were cut back, 3 bases at V and 5 bases at J, with 8 bases in the middle. CDR1 and CDR2 from the germline V gene are SGHRS and YFSETQ. This CDR3 is 13 amino acids long. The CDR3 nucleotides read TGCGCCAGCAGCTCCCCGGGGAATGAAAAACTGTTTTTT. This gives the protein CASSSPGNEKLFF.

This clone was seen only a few times. The CDR3 DNA is TGTGCCAGGGCGACAGGGTATAATTCACCCCTCCACTTT. This sequence encodes CARATGYNSPLHF. J is TRBJ1-6 and V is TRBV2; TRBD1 matches 7 bases. CDR1 and CDR2 (germline): SNHLY, FYNNEI. The CDR3 is made up of 13 amino acids. Trimming removed 9 bases from V and 4 bases from J; junction bases left unmatched: 3.

The chain is built from TRBV6-1 and TRBJ2-7, with 9 bases fitting TRBD1. Germline CDR1 and CDR2: MNHNS and SASEGT. This CDR3 is 14 amino acids long. With 6 bases clipped from V and 0 bases from J, the junction kept 3 bases outside the gene matches. CDR3 sequence reads: CASRGTGYSYEQYF. For the CDR3, the DNA is TGTGCCAGCAGAGGGACAGGGTACTCCTACGAGCAGTACTTC.

This chain uses TRBV7-2 with TRBJ1-1; D uncertain. The V end was cut by 4 bases, the J end by 11 bases, with 17 bases between. This CDR3 is 13 amino acids long. Germline-derived CDR1 and CDR2 are SGHTA and FQGNSA. CDR3 amino acids: CASSSPGLGNAFF. In DNA form, the CDR3 reads TGTGCCAGCAGCTCTCCGGGCCTCGGAAATGCTTTCTTT. Drawing the rest from reference TRBV7-2 and TRBJ1-1, the complete variable domain is GAGVSQSPSNKVTEKGKDVELRCDPISGHTALYWYRQSLGQGLEFLIYFQGNSAPDKSGLPSDRFSAERTGGSVSTLTIQRTQQEDSAVYLCASSSPGLGNAFFGQGTRLTVV.

The rearrangement joins TRBV27 to TRBJ2-7; 7 positions agree with TRBD1. The CDR3 consists of 13 residues. The junction had 4 bases not matched to a gene; V was cut back by 5 bases and J by 3 bases. The germline V gene encodes CDR1 MNHEY and CDR2 SMNVEV (reference sequence). The CDR3 DNA reads TGTGCCAGCAGTCAGACAGGGCGCTACGAGCAGTACTTC. Translation: CASSQTGRYEQYF.

This rearrangement joins TRBV5-4 to TRBJ1-1; no definite D call. Germline V gene data show CDR1 as SGHNT and CDR2 as YYREEE (reference sequence). CDR3 length equals 14 residues. Trimming shortened V by 2 bases and J by 0 bases, and 8 bases separated the two germline ends. CDR3 amino acids: CASSLRAMNTEAFF. CDR3 nucleotide sequence: TGTGCCAGCAGCTTAAGGGCCATGAACACTGAAGCTTTCTTT. Full variable domain (outside the CDR3, taken from reference TRBV5-4 and TRBJ1-1): ETGVTQSPTHLIKTRGQQVTLRCSSQSGHNTVSWYQQALGQGPQFIFQYYREEENGRGNFPPRFSGLQFPNYSSELNVNALELDDSALYLCASSLRAMNTEAFFGQGTRLTVV.

The V gene is TRBV9, the J gene TRBJ1-6; TRBD1 matches at 7 bases. V was pared by 4 bases and J by 7 bases, with 8 bases of the junction left unmatched. Germline CDR1 SGDLS, CDR2 YYNGEE. The CDR3 consists of 15 residues. CDR3 region: CASSPSGGFNSPLHF. DNA of the CDR3: TGTGCCAGCAGCCCTTCAGGGGGATTCAATTCACCCCTCCACTTT.

V gene TRBV14 combines with J gene TRBJ2-1; the match to TRBD2 covers 8 bases. Germline trimming cut 2 bases from V and 9 bases from J; bases unmatched to any gene: 3. This CDR3 has 13 residues. Germline-derived CDR1 and CDR2 are SGHDN and FVKESK. The CDR3 DNA is TGTGCCAGCAGCCAATACGGGGGGGCTGAGCAGTTCTTC. It translates to CASSQYGGAEQFF.

V and J are TRBV5-1 and TRBJ2-7; 9 bases line up with TRBD2. Germline-derived CDR1 and CDR2 are SGHRS and YFSETQ. The J segment lost 1 base and the V segment lost 0 bases, leaving 5 bases of the junction unmatched. The CDR3 is made up of 16 amino acids. The CDR3 reads CASSLGSSGGSYEQYF. The CDR3 nucleotides are TGCGCCAGCAGCTTGGGATCCAGCGGGGGGTCCTACGAGCAGTACTTC. Combining the CDR3 with reference TRBV5-1 and TRBJ2-7 gives the whole variable domain KAGVTQTPRYLIKTRGQQVTLSCSPISGHRSVSWYQQTPGQGLQFLFEYFSETQRNKGNFPGRFSGRQFSNSRSEMNVSTLELGDSALYLCASSLGSSGGSYEQYFGPGTRLTVT.

The chain uses TRBV2 and TRBJ1-5; D possibly corresponds to TRBD1 (6 bases). Germline V gene sequence: CDR1 SNHLY, CDR2 FYNNEI. V lost 10 bases and J 3 bases, leaving 13 bases between the germline ends. The CDR3 extends over 13 amino acids. CDR3 protein: CATQGGVNQPQHF. The CDR3 region has the DNA TGTGCCACTCAAGGGGGGGTCAATCAGCCCCAGCATTTT.

V and J are TRBV6-6 and TRBJ1-5, with D perhaps TRBD1 (5 bases). Per germline, CDR1 MNHNY and CDR2 SVGAGI (reference sequence). Trimming took off 6 bases at V and 4 bases at J, with 16 bases between the two ends. CDR3 length: 15 residues. In nucleotides, the CDR3 is TGTGCCAGCAGATTCTCCGGGACGGGGAATCAGCCCCAGCATTTT. Its translation is CASRFSGTGNQPQHF.

The chain couples TRBV5-1 to TRBJ1-4, with 8 bases fitting TRBD1. The length of the CDR3 is 13 residues. Germline V lookup: CDR1 SGHRS, CDR2 YFSETQ. The V gene end was trimmed by 5 bases and the J gene end by 12 bases; junction bases not matched to a gene: 9. CDR3 coding DNA: TGCGCCAGCAGTCCGGACGACAGGGGAGAACTGTTTTTT. Its protein product is CASSPDDRGELFF.

This chain links TRBV7-2 with TRBJ1-2, with D hard to call. CDR1 and CDR2 from the germline V gene are SGHTA and FQGNSA. The CDR3 consists of 13 residues. The germline V and J ends were trimmed by 5 bases and 4 bases, with 11 bases remaining between them. CDR3 region: CASSPMTSYGYTF. CDR3 nucleotide sequence: TGTGCCAGCAGCCCCATGACAAGCTATGGCTACACCTTC.

This clone showed up just a few times. The DNA for the CDR3 is TGTGCCAGTTCGCAAGCGGGGGTGAACACCGGGGAGCTGTTTTTT. Amino acid sequence: CASSQAGVNTGELFF. The chain links TRBV19 to TRBJ2-2, with 8 bases identical to TRBD2. The CDR3 runs to 15 residues. V lost 8 bases and J lost 1; bases outside the gene matches: 6. The germline CDR1 and CDR2 sequences are LNHDA and SQIVND (reference sequence). Full variable domain (remainder filled in from reference TRBV19 and TRBJ2-2): DGGITQSPKYLFRKEGQNVTLSCEQNLNHDAMYWYRQDPGQGLRLIYYSQIVNDFQKGDIAEGYSVSREKKESFPLTVTSAQKNPTAFYLCASSQAGVNTGELFFGEGSRLTVL.

This chain uses TRBV25-1 with TRBJ1-6; no clear D gene. The CDR3 length is 18 residues. The V gene's germline CDR1 is MGHDK and CDR2 SYGVNS. Trimming left V 5 bases short and J 0 bases short, with 17 bases between. The CDR3 DNA reads TGTGCCAGCAGTTCCGGGAGGGCGCCGAGCTCCTATAATTCACCCCTCCACTTT. It specifies CASSSGRAPSSYNSPLHF.

The chain is built from TRBV2 and TRBJ2-1, with 12 bases lining up with TRBD2. The trim removed 8 bases at V and 0 bases at J, leaving 5 bases unmatched. CDR3 size: 16 residues. Germline V gene lookup returns CDR1 SNHLY and CDR2 FYNNEI. The CDR3 nucleotides read TGTGCCAGCTGGACTAGCGGGAAGAGCTCCTACAATGAGCAGTTCTTC. Its protein is CASWTSGKSSYNEQFF.